What follows are 21 T cell receptor beta chains derived from one specimen sequenced in a study of regulatory T cells in long-lasting Graves disease (dated by TCRdb to the early 2020s). Library preparation was by multiplex PCR. The instrument was an Illumina HiSeq 4000. TCR beta libraries were built with iRepertoire HTBI primers and Arm-PCR amplification of CDR3 regions. The public reads were reanalyzed by TCRdb: fastp trimming at Q25, MiXCR alignment, in-frame beta chains only. One record per CDR3 amino acid sequence lists the most common genes and DNA. Present in this sample are approximately 380,000 distinct CDR3 sequences, around 21% of which were seen just once. Less than 25% of the sample is taken by the ten largest. The sample's time point, from its label and the paper: persistent/refractory GD, antithyroid drugs over 5 years with positive TRAb. For both TCR sequencing and RNA sequencing, RNA was extracted from PBMCs in TRIzol.

The starting material was peripheral blood mononuclear cells (PBMCs), obtained when the disease was refractory, from a patient treated with antithyroid drugs. These receptors originate from a female donor with Graves disease.

This clonotype was observed many times. An end of the junction does not agree with germline; a read error may underlie this. The J gene is TRBJ1-2, the V gene TRBV5-1; D remains unclear. This CDR3 has 13 amino acids. Germline CDR1 reads SGHRS; CDR2 reads YFSETQ. The CDR3 loop reads CASSQDGNYGYTF. CDR3 in DNA: TGTGCCAGCAGCCAGGACGGGAACTATGGCTACACCTTC.

This clonotype was recorded at least ten times. The V gene is TRBV18, the J gene TRBJ1-2; tentative D call: TRBD1 (6 bases). Germline lookup yields CDR1 KGHSH and CDR2 LQKENI. Trimming shortened V by 3 bases and J by 8 bases, and 16 bases separated the two germline ends. The CDR3 sequence is 14 residues long. CDR3 region: CASSPTWTVGGYTF. The CDR3 DNA reads as TGTGCCAGCTCACCTACGTGGACAGTGGGCGGCTACACCTTC.

The genes are TRBV14 and TRBJ1-1; D gene uncertain. V was clipped by 4 bases and J by 4 bases, with 25 bases between them. Germline loops: CDR1 SGHDN, CDR2 FVKESK. The length of the CDR3 is 18 residues. The CDR3 reads CASSPSWFREGLGTEAFF. The CDR3 DNA follows: TGTGCCAGCAGCCCGTCCTGGTTTCGGGAGGGTCTCGGCACTGAAGCTTTCTTT.

This clonotype occurred a few times. This rearrangement joins TRBV7-8 to TRBJ2-2, with 7 positions matching TRBD2. Germline V gives CDR1 SGHVS, CDR2 FQNEAQ. The CDR3 contains 15 residues. V gave up 4 bases and J gave up 4 bases; unmatched junction bases: 6. The CDR3 nucleotides read TGTGCCAGCAGCTCCCGGACGGGGGGCACCGGGGAGCTGTTTTTT. This sequence encodes CASSSRTGGTGELFF.

The chain uses TRBV27 and TRBJ1-4; D unresolved. The CDR3 runs to 14 residues. Looked up from germline, CDR1 is MNHEY and CDR2 is SMNVEV (reference sequence). Trimming pared 9 bases from V and 2 bases from J, leaving 13 bases between. The CDR3 nucleotides are TGTGCCAGGCTACGAGGCTCGACTAATGAAAAACTGTTTTTT. Translating it yields CARLRGSTNEKLFF. Full variable domain (outside the CDR3, taken from reference TRBV27 and TRBJ1-4): EAQVTQNPRYLITVTGKKLTVTCSQNMNHEYMSWYRQDPGLGLRQIYYSMNVEVTDKGDVPEGYKVSRKEKRNFPLILESPSPNQTSLYFCARLRGSTNEKLFFGSGTQLSVL.

The CDR3: CASSLLDRGGYTF. CDR3 nucleotides: TGTGCCAGCAGCTTACTGGACAGGGGTGGCTACACCTTC. This chain connects TRBV7-2 to TRBJ1-2; 9 bases line up with TRBD1. Germline CDR1 is SGHTA and CDR2 is FQGNSA. Germline trimming cut 2 bases from V and 7 bases from J; bases unmatched to any gene: 2. The CDR3 is 13 residues long.

This clonotype has a count of ten or more. The chain combines TRBV11-2 with TRBJ2-2; D is ambiguous. The CDR3 has 16 residues. Trimming pared 5 bases from V and 1 base from J, leaving 14 bases between. Germline V gene sequence: CDR1 SGHAT, CDR2 FQNNGV. The chain's CDR3 is CASSPPNPKNTGELFF. The CDR3 DNA sequence: TGTGCCAGCAGCCCACCCAATCCAAAGAACACCGGGGAGCTGTTTTTT.

This clonotype has just a few counts. The chain uses TRBV7-6 and TRBJ2-2; D possibly uses TRBD1 or TRBD2 (5 bases each). Trimming removed 1 base from V and 2 bases from J, with 11 bases in between. This CDR3 comprises 16 residues. Looked up from germline, CDR1 is SGHVS and CDR2 is FNYEAQ. The CDR3 reads CASSLVGGLNTGELFF. CDR3 bases: TGTGCCAGCAGCTTAGTTGGGGGTCTCAACACCGGGGAGCTGTTTTTT. Drawing the rest from reference TRBV7-6 and TRBJ2-2, the complete variable domain is GAGVSQSPRYKVTKRGQDVALRCDPISGHVSLYWYRQALGQGPEFLTYFNYEAQQDKSGLPNDRFSAERPEGSISTLTIQRTEQRDSAMYRCASSLVGGLNTGELFFGEGSRLTVL.

This clonotype was seen a handful of times. The rearrangement links TRBV3-1 to TRBJ2-7, with 8 nucleotides matching TRBD1. V gave up 0 bases and J gave up 7 bases; unmatched junction bases: 14. The CDR3 has 17 residues. Germline CDR1 and CDR2: LGHDT and YNNKEL (reference sequence). CDR3 residues: CASSQDRAETGAWEQYF. In DNA form, the CDR3 reads TGTGCCAGCAGCCAAGATAGGGCCGAGACAGGGGCGTGGGAGCAGTACTTC.

This clonotype was picked up a small number of times. The J gene is TRBJ1-3, the V gene TRBV2; D unresolved. V lost 3 bases to trimming and J lost 0 bases, with 9 bases between them. This CDR3 comprises 15 residues. Germline CDR1 SNHLY, CDR2 FYNNEI. The CDR3 DNA is TGTGCCAGCAGTGAGGTGGGAAGCTCTGGAAACACCATATATTTT. Amino acid sequence: CASSEVGSSGNTIYF.

The rearrangement uses TRBV20-1 and TRBJ2-7; D is unclear. The germline V gene encodes CDR1 DFQATT and CDR2 SNEGSKA (reference sequence). The CDR3 covers 13 residues. Written as DNA, the CDR3 is TGCAGCAGCCTCCAGTCTACTCTCTACGAGCAGTACTTC. Amino acids: CSSLQSTLYEQYF.

The chain is built from TRBV19 and TRBJ1-6; possibly TRBD1 for D (5 bases). The CDR3 covers 16 residues. Trimming pared 4 bases from V and 0 bases from J, leaving 10 bases between. Germline V gene lookup returns CDR1 LNHDA and CDR2 SQIVND (reference sequence). As DNA, the CDR3 is TGTGCCAGTAGTACGTACAGGATCTCCTATAATTCACCCCTCCACTTT. As protein: CASSTYRISYNSPLHF. The whole variable domain, filled in from reference TRBV19 and TRBJ1-6, reads DGGITQSPKYLFRKEGQNVTLSCEQNLNHDAMYWYRQDPGQGLRLIYYSQIVNDFQKGDIAEGYSVSREKKESFPLTVTSAQKNPTAFYLCASSTYRISYNSPLHFGNGTRLTVT.

This clonotype was picked up many times. The chain has TRBV28 and TRBJ2-7, with TRBD2 matching over 8 bases. The V and J ends lost 3 bases and 5 bases, in that order; junction bases with no gene match: 6. Germline V lookup: CDR1 MDHEN, CDR2 SYDVKM. The length of the CDR3 is 14 residues. The CDR3 DNA reads as TGTGCCAGCAGTTTCTTAGCGGGACTCGACGAGCAGTACTTC. Translating gives CASSFLAGLDEQYF.

J is TRBJ2-3 and V is TRBV28, with a possible D match to TRBD2 (6 bases). Between the trimmed V and J ends, which lost 5 bases and 5 bases, there was a span of 23 bases. From germline, CDR1 is MDHEN and CDR2 SYDVKM. CDR3 length equals 17 residues. The CDR3 bases are TGTGCCAGCAGTCCGTCAGGGTACGGGAGCGAGGGAGATACGCAGTATTTT. Amino acid sequence: CASSPSGYGSEGDTQYF. Combining the CDR3 with reference TRBV28 and TRBJ2-3 gives the whole variable domain DVKVTQSSRYLVKRTGEKVFLECVQDMDHENMFWYRQDPGLGLRLIYFSYDVKMKEKGDIPEGYSVSREKKERFSLILESASTNQTSMYLCASSPSGYGSEGDTQYFGPGTRLTVL.

In this sample, this clonotype turned up many times. The chain has TRBV28 and TRBJ2-7; either TRBD1 or TRBD2 may fit D (5 bases each). CDR1 is MDHEN, CDR2 SYDVKM, per germline. With 7 bases removed from V and 3 bases from J, the gap between germline ends came to 19 bases. The CDR3 is made up of 15 amino acids. The CDR3 bases are TGTGCCAGCACACCAGGCCGAGGGGTAAACTACGAGCAGTACTTC. It codes for CASTPGRGVNYEQYF.

This clonotype was observed at least ten times. The chain couples TRBV11-3 to TRBJ2-5; D remains ambiguous. CDR1 SGHNT and CDR2 YENEEA come from the germline V gene. V was trimmed by 4 bases and J by 3 bases, leaving 18 bases between them. There are 16 residues in the CDR3. CDR3 residues: CASSSGRNAGKETQYF. The DNA of the CDR3 is TGTGCCAGCAGCTCAGGACGGAACGCTGGGAAAGAGACCCAGTACTTC.

This clonotype has only a few counts. CDR3 sequence: CAWGGTGDREAFF. DNA for the CDR3: TGTGCCTGGGGTGGGACAGGGGATCGGGAAGCTTTCTTT. The rearrangement uses TRBV30 and TRBJ1-1; 10 bases line up with TRBD1. Germline CDR1 GTSNPN, CDR2 SVGIG (reference sequence). The CDR3 contains 13 residues. V lost 5 bases, J lost 8 bases, and 8 bases stayed unmatched.

This chain uses TRBV28 with TRBJ2-3, with 10 bases fitting TRBD1. J gave up 2 bases and V 8 bases, and 4 bases lay outside the gene matches. The CDR3 runs to 14 residues. Germline-derived CDR1 and CDR2 are MDHEN and SYDVKM. The CDR3 coding sequence is TGTGCCAGCGGGACAGGGGACCTCACAGATACGCAGTATTTT. It yields the protein CASGTGDLTDTQYF.

This clonotype occurred many times. This chain connects TRBV30 to TRBJ2-7; no clear D. Trimming stripped 2 bases from V and 4 bases from J, with 15 bases between. Germline loops: CDR1 GTSNPN, CDR2 SVGIG (reference sequence). The CDR3 is made up of 14 amino acids. Written as DNA, the CDR3 is TGTGCCTGGAGTAGCACAGTACTACCATACGAGCAGTACTTC. Translated, it gives CAWSSTVLPYEQYF.

The J gene is TRBJ2-7, the V gene TRBV6-1, with 7 positions matching TRBD2. The CDR3 has 16 residues. Germline V gives CDR1 MNHNS, CDR2 SASEGT. Trimming cost V 6 bases and J 2 bases; bases outside gene matches: 13. DNA of the CDR3: TGTGCCAGCAGCCGGGACTACCAAGCACCCACCTACGAGCAGTACTTC. This encodes CASSRDYQAPTYEQYF.

The sample holds many counts of this clonotype. V gene TRBV7-2 combines with J gene TRBJ2-7; TRBD1 agrees at 7 bases. V was clipped by 6 bases and J by 2 bases; unmatched bases: 10. The CDR3 is 15 residues long. Germline CDR1 and CDR2: SGHTA and FQGNSA. The chain's CDR3 is CASSPRQGFTYEQYF. The CDR3, as DNA: TGTGCCAGCAGTCCCAGACAGGGTTTCACCTACGAGCAGTACTTC.